The clone carrying this T cell receptor (beta chain) was seen more than once but under ten times. The sample is drawn from a study of identical twins. TCRdb re-called the 5' RACE reads with MiXCR, one entry per CDR3 protein. The sample lists 690,000 or so distinct CDR3 sequences; more than 6.5% were seen once. Everyone who donated was a healthy Caucasian. The CDR3 covers 15 residues. Per germline, CDR1 MDHEN and CDR2 SYDVKM. The germline V and J ends were trimmed by 3 bases and 6 bases, with 16 bases remaining between them. These data were also filed under a second study, of yellow fever vaccine responses in identical twins.

This rearrangement joins TRBV28 to TRBJ2-3; possible D gene TRBD2, 5 bases. This receptor was identified in a young woman in good health. Sequenced input: PBMCs. The CDR3 region has the DNA TGTGCCAGCAGTTTGAGGGCGTCTCTTGGGGATACGCAGTATTTT. This gives the protein CASSLRASLGDTQYF.